A selection of T cell receptor beta chains follows, all from one sample in a study of pediatric ulcerative colitis. Repertoires were generated with immunoSEQ multiplex PCR, while TCRdb's copy carries only in-frame clones and drops some. The table lists tens of thousands of clones, over 55% of them singletons. Specimen: gut tissue. These receptors all stem from a boy between 5 and 17 years old with severe ulcerative colitis. CDR3s include the opening cysteine and the closing phenylalanine or tryptophan. A D gene is named only where the DNA matches it firmly. Only some rows state a clone size, as once, few, many or a class for expanded clones.

abundance: -; v_gene: TRBV11-3; d_gene: -; len: 14; j_gene: TRBJ2-1; CDR3aa: CASSLGIQVYEQFF; CDR3nt: TGTGCCAGCAGCTTAGGTATTCAAGTGTATGAGCAGTTCTTC
abundance: -; v_gene: TRBV6-5; d_gene: -; len: 14; j_gene: TRBJ1-4; CDR3aa: CASRTPATNEKLFF; CDR3nt: TGTGCCAGCAGGACACCCGCAACTAATGAAAAACTGTTTTTT
abundance: -; v_gene: TRBV19; d_gene: -; len: 13; j_gene: TRBJ2-1; CDR3aa: CASRDTSNNEQFF; CDR3nt: TGTGCCAGCCGGGACACATCCAACAATGAGCAGTTCTTC
abundance: -; v_gene: TRBV2; d_gene: -; len: 16; j_gene: TRBJ2-1; CDR3aa: CASSEGGGTLYNEQFF; CDR3nt: TGTGCCAGCAGTGAAGGCGGCGGGACTTTATACAATGAGCAGTTCTTC
abundance: -; v_gene: TRBV4-3; d_gene: -; len: 17; j_gene: TRBJ1-6; CDR3aa: CASSQFAGSSYNSPLHF; CDR3nt: TGCGCCAGCAGCCAATTCGCGGGCAGCTCCTATAATTCACCCCTCCACTTT
abundance: few; v_gene: TRBV6-5; d_gene: TRBD1; len: 14; j_gene: TRBJ1-2; CDR3aa: CASSSGTASYGYTF; CDR3nt: TGTGCCAGCAGTTCCGGGACAGCTTCCTATGGCTACACCTTC
abundance: once; v_gene: TRBV7-2; d_gene: -; len: 12; j_gene: TRBJ2-5; CDR3aa: CASSRDRETQYF; CDR3nt: TGTGCCAGCAGCCGTGACAGGGAGACCCAGTACTTC
abundance: -; v_gene: TRBV18; d_gene: TRBD2; len: 16; j_gene: TRBJ2-3; CDR3aa: CASSPWTSGSTDTQYF; CDR3nt: TGTGCCAGCTCACCATGGACTAGCGGGAGCACAGATACGCAGTATTTT
abundance: -; v_gene: TRBV7-3; d_gene: TRBD2; len: 14; j_gene: TRBJ2-1; CDR3aa: CASSLGLALNEQFF; CDR3nt: TGTGCCAGCAGCTTGGGACTAGCGCTCAATGAGCAGTTCTTC
abundance: -; v_gene: TRBV2; d_gene: -; len: 12; j_gene: TRBJ1-1; CDR3aa: CASGDSNTEAFF; CDR3nt: TGTGCCAGCGGAGACAGTAACACTGAAGCTTTCTTT
abundance: few; v_gene: TRBV7-9; d_gene: -; len: 13; j_gene: TRBJ1-2; CDR3aa: CASSSSGVYGYTF; CDR3nt: TGTGCCAGCAGCTCGTCAGGGGTATATGGCTACACCTTC
abundance: few; v_gene: TRBV6-5; d_gene: -; len: 14; j_gene: TRBJ1-1; CDR3aa: CAIPVAREDTEAFF; CDR3nt: TGTGCCATCCCGGTAGCCAGGGAGGACACTGAAGCTTTCTTT
abundance: -; v_gene: TRBV5-4; d_gene: -; len: 13; j_gene: TRBJ2-7; CDR3aa: CASSLDRAYEQYF; CDR3nt: TGTGCCAGCAGCTTGGACAGAGCCTACGAGCAGTACTTC
abundance: -; v_gene: TRBV27; d_gene: -; len: 15; j_gene: TRBJ2-5; CDR3aa: CASRPRRGPGETQYF; CDR3nt: TGTGCCAGCAGGCCTAGAAGGGGTCCGGGCGAGACCCAGTACTTC
abundance: -; v_gene: TRBV18; d_gene: -; len: 14; j_gene: TRBJ2-3; CDR3aa: CASSPWASTDTQYF; CDR3nt: TGTGCCAGCTCACCATGGGCAAGCACAGATACGCAGTATTTT
abundance: -; v_gene: TRBV25-1; d_gene: -; len: 14; j_gene: TRBJ2-2; CDR3aa: CASSLGRATGELFF; CDR3nt: TGTGCCAGCAGCCTCGGGAGAGCCACCGGGGAGCTGTTTTTT
abundance: -; v_gene: TRBV7-9; d_gene: -; len: 13; j_gene: TRBJ1-1; CDR3aa: CASSYEELSEAFF; CDR3nt: TGTGCCAGCAGCTATGAGGAGTTGTCTGAAGCTTTCTTT
abundance: -; v_gene: TRBV2; d_gene: TRBD2; len: 14; j_gene: TRBJ2-7; CDR3aa: CASSDPSGAYEQYF; CDR3nt: TGTGCCAGCAGTGACCCTAGCGGGGCCTACGAGCAGTACTTC
abundance: few; v_gene: TRBV2; d_gene: -; len: 12; j_gene: TRBJ2-4; CDR3aa: CASSVPDGPVHF; CDR3nt: TGTGCCAGCAGTGTGCCGGACGGCCCCGTCCACTTC
abundance: medium-sized; v_gene: TRBV7-2; d_gene: -; len: 12; j_gene: TRBJ2-7; CDR3aa: CASSLSWGEQYF; CDR3nt: TGTGCCAGCAGCTTATCCTGGGGCGAGCAGTACTTC
abundance: -; v_gene: TRBV7-8; d_gene: -; len: 15; j_gene: TRBJ2-2; CDR3aa: CASSRGGALAGELFF; CDR3nt: TGTGCCAGCAGCAGAGGGGGTGCTCTTGCCGGGGAGCTGTTTTTT
abundance: -; v_gene: TRBV6-1; d_gene: TRBD1; len: 11; j_gene: TRBJ1-2; CDR3aa: CASRQGAGYTF; CDR3nt: TGTGCCAGCAGACAGGGGGCTGGCTACACCTTC